This T cell receptor beta chain was profiled in a study of T cells in Graves' hyperthyroidism and ophthalmopathy. The CDR3 is 13 residues long. Germline V gene lookup returns CDR1 MNHNS and CDR2 SASEGT. The V and J ends lost 8 bases and 4 bases respectively, with 14 bases between them. This clonotype was seen only a few times. The authors obtained PBMCs from around 11 ml of fresh peripheral blood. TCR beta CDR3 regions were amplified from RNA transcripts. RT-PCR in the first round (using the HTBI primer set) targeted the TCR CDR3. In TCRdb, the multiplex PCR reads were re-called with MiXCR into one record per CDR3 protein. The sample records about 380,000 distinct CDR3 sequences, roughly 20% being singletons.

The specimen sequenced was blood. The chain combines TRBV6-1 with TRBJ2-5, with D possibly TRBD2 on 5 matching bases. The TCR originated in a man aged 18 to 30 with Graves' ophthalmopathy. Written as DNA, the CDR3 is TGTGCCAGCGCCGCGGGCCAGGCAGAGACCCAGTACTTC. This codes for CASAAGQAETQYF.